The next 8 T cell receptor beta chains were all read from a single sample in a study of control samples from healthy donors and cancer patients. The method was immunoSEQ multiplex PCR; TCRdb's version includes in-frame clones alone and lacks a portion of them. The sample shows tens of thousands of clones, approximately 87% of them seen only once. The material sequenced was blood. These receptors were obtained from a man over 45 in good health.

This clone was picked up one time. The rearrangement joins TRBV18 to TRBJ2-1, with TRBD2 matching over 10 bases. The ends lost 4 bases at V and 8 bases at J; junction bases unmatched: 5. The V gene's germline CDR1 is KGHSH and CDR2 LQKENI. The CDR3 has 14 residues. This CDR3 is CASSRPSGGYEQFF. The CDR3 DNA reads TGTGCCAGCTCACGGCCTAGCGGGGGATATGAGCAGTTCTTC.

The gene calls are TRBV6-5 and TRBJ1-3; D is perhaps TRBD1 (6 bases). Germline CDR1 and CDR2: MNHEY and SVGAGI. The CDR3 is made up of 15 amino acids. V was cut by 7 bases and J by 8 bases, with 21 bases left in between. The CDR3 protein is CASTLDRPPGYTIYF. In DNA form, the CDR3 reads TGTGCCAGCACACTGGACAGACCTCCCGGCTACACCATATATTTT.

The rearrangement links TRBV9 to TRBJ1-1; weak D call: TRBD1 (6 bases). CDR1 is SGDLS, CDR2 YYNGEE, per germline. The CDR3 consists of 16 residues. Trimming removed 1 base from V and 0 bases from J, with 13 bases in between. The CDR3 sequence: CASSVSSGHMNTEAFF. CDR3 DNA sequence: TGTGCCAGCAGCGTATCCTCGGGACACATGAACACTGAAGCTTTCTTT.

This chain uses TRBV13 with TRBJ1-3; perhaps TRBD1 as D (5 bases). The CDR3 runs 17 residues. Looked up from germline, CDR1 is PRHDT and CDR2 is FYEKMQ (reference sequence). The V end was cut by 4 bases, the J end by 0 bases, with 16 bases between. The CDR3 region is CASSSSLRASSGNTIYF. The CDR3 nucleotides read TGTGCCAGCAGCTCCTCACTCAGGGCGAGCTCTGGAAACACCATATATTTT. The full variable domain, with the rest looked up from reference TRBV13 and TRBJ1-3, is AAGVIQSPRHLIKEKRETATLKCYPIPRHDTVYWYQQGPGQDPQFLISFYEKMQSDKGSIPDRFSAQQFSDYHSELNMSSLELGDSALYFCASSSSLRASSGNTIYFGEGSWLTVV.

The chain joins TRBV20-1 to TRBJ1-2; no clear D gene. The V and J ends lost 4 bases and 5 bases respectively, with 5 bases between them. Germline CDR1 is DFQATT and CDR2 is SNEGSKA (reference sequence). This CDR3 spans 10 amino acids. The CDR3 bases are TGCAGTGCTACCCATTATGGCTACACCTTC. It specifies CSATHYGYTF.

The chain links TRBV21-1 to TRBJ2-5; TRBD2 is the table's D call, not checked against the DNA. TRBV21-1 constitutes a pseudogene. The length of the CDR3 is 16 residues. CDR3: CASSKRAGGPPETQYF. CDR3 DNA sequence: TGTGCCAGCAGCAAAAGAGCGGGAGGGCCCCCAGAGACCCAGTACTTC.

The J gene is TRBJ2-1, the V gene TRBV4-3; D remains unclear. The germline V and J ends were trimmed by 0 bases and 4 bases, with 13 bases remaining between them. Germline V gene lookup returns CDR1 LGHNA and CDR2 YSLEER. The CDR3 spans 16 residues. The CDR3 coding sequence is TGCGCCAGCAGCCAAGATCAGGCGGTAGAATACAATGAGCAGTTCTTC. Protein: CASSQDQAVEYNEQFF.

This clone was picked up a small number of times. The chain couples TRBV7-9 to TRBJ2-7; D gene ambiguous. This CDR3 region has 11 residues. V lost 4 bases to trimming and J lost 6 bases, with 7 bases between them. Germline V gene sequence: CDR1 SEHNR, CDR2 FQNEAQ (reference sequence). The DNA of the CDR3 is TGTGCCAGCAGCTCCTCGCCCGAGCAGTACTTC. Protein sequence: CASSSSPEQYF.